This TCR beta chain was obtained from a study of cytomegalovirus exposure and HLA in healthy donors. General study findings and limits: Within a later analysis, the majority of CMV-associated TCR beta chains appeared HLA-restricted. In an earlier analysis, about 87% or about 30%: the productive usage of most TCR beta V segments.

With 60 Vbeta and 13 Jbeta primers, the PCR was carried out. Method: immunoSEQ multiplex PCR; TCRdb's copy keeps in-frame clones and lacks some. The table has around 150,000 clones, 82% seen once; the top ten hold about 5.2%. Nominally healthy donors provided the samples, though records likely missed some immune exposures. V shed 0 bases and J 5 bases; nucleotides not matched to a gene: 6. Germline V gives CDR1 SGHRS, CDR2 YFSETQ. The CDR3 has 16 amino acids. As regards this clone: What it recognizes is unknown.

Sequenced sample: PBMCs. The V and J genes are TRBV5-1 and TRBJ2-2, with TRBD1 matching over 8 bases. The clonotype comes from a man aged 25 to 40 in good health and CMV-seropositive. Here the CDR3 DNA reads TGCGCCAGCAGCTTGGTAGGGACAGGACAAACCGGGGAGCTGTTTTTT. Its translation is CASSLVGTGQTGELFF.